The entry that follows covers one T cell receptor (beta chain) sequence. Antigen: not known. Compared with germline, one end of the junction differs, possibly owing to a read error. This sample is part of a study of tumor-infiltrating lymphocytes in glioblastoma multiforme. Germline lookup yields CDR1 MGHRA and CDR2 YSYEKL. The CDR3 covers 16 residues. General study points: The TCR and somatic mutation analysis included just one glioblastoma patient. RNA-based TCR sequencing may distort clone frequencies, since cells carry unequal TCR transcript numbers.

Multiple V-beta primers and a C-beta primer amplified TCRB from RNA. Unique molecular identifiers were not described for the libraries. TCRdb redid the calling of the multiplex PCR reads with MiXCR, one entry per CDR3 protein. The sample contains 13,000 or so distinct CDR3 sequences, around 66% of which appear only once. Sequencing used brain tumor tissue. The TCR comes from a male donor with glioblastoma. The J gene is TRBJ2-1, the V gene TRBV4-1; unclear D gene. The CDR3 sequence is CTSSQEDNSLYNEQFF. DNA for the CDR3: TGCACCAGCAGCCAAGAAGATAACAGTCTCTACAATGAGCAGTTCTTC.